The clone carrying this T cell receptor (beta chain) has just one count. The CDR3 runs to 16 residues. Per the germline V gene, CDR1 is MNHEY and CDR2 is SMNVEV (reference sequence). With 3 bases removed from V and 3 bases from J, the gap between germline ends came to 15 bases. The repertoire was sequenced with immunoSEQ multiplex PCR; TCRdb's copy has only in-frame clones and lacks some. The top ten hold 4% to 5.5% of the sample, which has around 300,000 clones, roughly 90% seen once. The entry originates in a study of blood T cell repertoires in COVID-19. Looking at the study overall: Samples taken during acute and convalescent COVID-19 were collected in the United States, Italy and Spain. T cells, B-cell-depleted T cells, or PBMCs supplied cDNA or gDNA.

Study members were between roughly 18 and 89 years old and lived in about two dozen US regions. Assignment of participants to cohorts was predicated upon participant-reported clinical history. What was sequenced was PBMCs or T cells enriched from blood (not recorded which). The chain links TRBV27 to TRBJ1-5, with D perhaps matching TRBD1 (6 bases). The TCR originated in a woman aged 18-29 years with acute COVID-19. The CDR3 spells CASSFGPGADNQPQHF. CDR3 nucleotides: TGTGCCAGCAGTTTTGGGCCAGGGGCTGACAATCAGCCCCAGCATTTT.